In its sample, the clone carrying this T cell receptor (beta chain) was seen a few times. In the same sample, other DNA sequences code for this CDR3. CDR3 length: 12 amino acids. V lost 3 bases and J lost 6, with 6 bases in between. These data belong to a study of blood T cell repertoires in COVID-19. As originally analysed: It was from reference gene primer amplification that nucleated cell counts were estimated. Some clones are missing from TCRdb's copy, which holds only in-frame ones; the method was immunoSEQ multiplex PCR. V and J calls and clone size are those listed in that table; D and trimming were worked out from the DNA. The table records about half a million clones, 75% to 90% of them present only once. Participants were aged about 18 to 100 years, lived in about 26 US areas, and enrolled virtually. Participant-reported clinical history was the basis for cohort assignment.

The sequencing sample was made of PBMCs or T cells enriched from blood (not recorded which). The clonotype originates from a woman aged 60-75 years who had recovered from COVID-19. V usage is TRBV12-3 or TRBV12-4 and J usage is TRBJ1-5; D is undetermined. DNA of the CDR3: TGTGCCAGCAGTTTTGGGAGTCAGCCCCAGCATTTT. Translation: CASSFGSQPQHF.